Following are 17 T cell receptor beta chains from one sample sequenced in a study of shared T cell receptors in the human thymus. TCRdb keeps only in-frame clones here, not all; method: immunoSEQ multiplex PCR. The table shows 550,000 to 800,000 clones, with around 85% occurring only once. These data were also filed under a second study, of human thymus T cells.

Sample: thymocytes. The receptors here all came from a girl under three years old with a congenital heart defect.

This chain links TRBV28 with TRBJ2-7; possible D gene TRBD2, 5 bases. The CDR3 sequence is 14 residues long. Germline CDR1 MDHEN, CDR2 SYDVKM. V lost 4 bases and J 4 bases, leaving 14 bases between the germline ends. The CDR3 sequence: CASSSPGVPYEQYF. CDR3 coding DNA: TGTGCCAGCAGTTCTCCCGGGGTCCCTTACGAGCAGTACTTC.

The chain couples TRBV19 to TRBJ1-4; the match to TRBD1 covers 8 bases. This CDR3 is 15 amino acids long. Germline V gives CDR1 LNHDA, CDR2 SQIVND (reference sequence). Trimming took 2 bases from V and 3 from J; bases not matched to a gene: 2. The CDR3 here is CASSIQGAANEKLFF. CDR3 DNA sequence: TGTGCCAGTAGTATACAGGGGGCTGCTAATGAAAAACTGTTTTTT.

This sequence joins TRBV2 and TRBJ2-7, with D tentatively TRBD1 (6 bases). V dropped 5 bases and J dropped 5 bases, with 19 bases sitting between them. Germline V lookup: CDR1 SNHLY, CDR2 FYNNEI. The CDR3 runs 15 residues. Written as DNA, the CDR3 is TGTGCCAGCAGTTGGCGGAAAGGGACATCTCACGAGCAGTACTTC. It encodes CASSWRKGTSHEQYF. The whole variable domain, remainder taken from reference TRBV2 and TRBJ2-7, is EPEVTQTPSHQVTQMGQEVILRCVPISNHLYFYWYRQILGQKVEFLVSFYNNEISEKSEIFDDQFSVERPDGSNFTLKIRSTKLEDSAMYFCASSWRKGTSHEQYFGPGTRLTVT.

The rearrangement uses TRBV5-4 and TRBJ2-1; D might be TRBD1 (7 bases). The CDR3 has 16 amino acids. Germline values: CDR1 SGHNT, CDR2 YYREEE (reference sequence). The V end lost 4 bases, the J end lost 0 bases, and 14 bases lay between the germline ends. The CDR3 protein is CASSGPGGGSYNEQFF. In nucleotides, the CDR3 is TGTGCCAGCAGCGGGCCAGGGGGAGGCTCCTACAATGAGCAGTTCTTC.

This chain links TRBV5-6 with TRBJ1-1, with D perhaps matching TRBD1 (5 bases). V lost 2 bases and J 6 bases, leaving 14 bases between the germline ends. This CDR3 is 14 amino acids long. Germline CDR1 and CDR2: SGHDT and YYEEEE. The CDR3: CASSFPPPRAEAFF. The CDR3 region has the DNA TGTGCCAGCAGCTTCCCCCCTCCCAGGGCTGAAGCTTTCTTT.

V is TRBV5-6 and J is TRBJ1-2; D is possibly TRBD1 (5 bases). V was clipped by 0 bases and J by 4 bases, with 10 bases between them. The CDR3 extends over 14 amino acids. Per germline, CDR1 SGHDT and CDR2 YYEEEE. In DNA, the CDR3 is TGTGCCAGCAGCTTGGTGTGGAGGGGCTATGGCTACACCTTC. Its translation: CASSLVWRGYGYTF.

In nucleotides, the CDR3 is TGTGCCAGCAGCAGACAGCACAGGGGTAGGGCCAACGTCCTGACTTTC. Translation gives CASSRQHRGRANVLTF. The gene calls are TRBV27 and TRBJ2-6, with TRBD1 matching 7 bases. J lost 5 bases, V lost 6 bases, and 10 bases had no gene match. The CDR3 covers 16 residues. Germline CDR1 is MNHEY and CDR2 is SMNVEV (reference sequence).

This chain joins TRBV6-4 and TRBJ1-1; the D gene is possibly TRBD1 (5 bases). CDR1 is MRHNA and CDR2 is SNTAGT in the germline V gene. This CDR3 region has 18 residues. V was pared by 0 bases and J by 5 bases, with 22 bases between. The CDR3 DNA reads as TGTGCCAGCAGTGACTCAGCGTTAGTTGGAGACAGACAAACTGAAGCTTTCTTT. Translating gives CASSDSALVGDRQTEAFF.

The rearrangement joins TRBV28 to TRBJ2-7; 7 nucleotides align to TRBD1. CDR3 length: 15 amino acids. Per the germline V gene, CDR1 is MDHEN and CDR2 is SYDVKM. V was pared by 5 bases and J by 0 bases, with 7 bases of the junction left unmatched. The chain's CDR3 is CASSPWTGSSYEQYF. The CDR3 coding sequence is TGTGCCAGCAGTCCCTGGACAGGTAGCTCCTACGAGCAGTACTTC.

This chain connects TRBV28 to TRBJ2-3; no reliable D call. The CDR3 spans 16 residues. Germline V gene data show CDR1 as MDHEN and CDR2 as SYDVKM. With 7 bases removed from V and 0 bases from J, the gap between germline ends came to 17 bases. DNA of the CDR3: TGTGCCAGCAATCCCCCCATTCGTACTAGCACAGATACGCAGTATTTT. As protein: CASNPPIRTSTDTQYF.

CDR3: CASSLLSREKLFF. The CDR3 DNA sequence: TGTGCCAGCAGTTTATTATCCCGGGAAAAACTGTTTTTT. J is TRBJ1-4 and V is TRBV27; D not certain. Trimming removed 1 base from V and 8 bases from J, with 8 bases in between. CDR3 length equals 13 residues. Looked up from germline, CDR1 is MNHEY and CDR2 is SMNVEV (reference sequence).

The genes are TRBV27 and TRBJ1-1, with D unclear. V gave up 4 bases and J gave up 3 bases, with 9 bases separating them. Germline V gene sequence: CDR1 MNHEY, CDR2 SMNVEV (reference sequence). CDR3 length equals 13 residues. CDR3 amino acids: CASSSRGHTEAFF. CDR3 DNA sequence: TGTGCCAGCAGTTCCCGGGGTCACACTGAAGCTTTCTTT.

J is TRBJ1-1 and V is TRBV11-3, with a possible D match to TRBD1 (5 bases). Trimming took off 8 bases at V and 1 base at J, with 23 bases between the two ends. Per germline, CDR1 SGHNT and CDR2 YENEEA. This CDR3 spans 17 amino acids. The DNA for the CDR3 is TGTGCCAGCCACCACGCTAGACAGCACGTACCGAACACTGAAGCTTTCTTT. Translated: CASHHARQHVPNTEAFF.

The chain uses TRBV6-1 and TRBJ1-1; no definite D call. Deletions cut 5 bases from V and 4 bases from J, with 11 bases between. The germline V gene has CDR1 MNHNS and CDR2 SASEGT. CDR3 size: 13 residues. The CDR3 reads CASSQEFGTEAFF. CDR3 coding DNA: TGTGCCAGCAGTCAGGAATTCGGCACTGAAGCTTTCTTT.

Notes on this clone: A junction boundary mismatches the germline segment, possibly from a read error. Other DNA sequences from this sample encode an identical CDR3 as well. The V gene is TRBV18, the J gene TRBJ1-1; possibly TRBD1 for D (5 bases). This CDR3 has 15 residues. Germline V CDR1 and CDR2: KGHSH, LQKENI. The CDR3 region is CASSLYRGGQNEAFF. Written as DNA, the CDR3 is TGCGCCAGCTCACTATATAGGGGAGGTCAGAATGAAGCTTTCTTT.

In its sample, this clone was seen a few times. The chain couples TRBV11-2 to TRBJ1-5; a possible D gene is TRBD1 (6 bases). The CDR3 runs to 14 residues. The V end was cut by 5 bases, the J end by 6 bases, with 14 bases between. Germline CDR1 SGHAT, CDR2 FQNNGV. The CDR3 DNA reads TGTGCCAGCAGCCCCTCAGGGGACGGTCAGCCCCAGCATTTT. Translation gives CASSPSGDGQPQHF.

Written as DNA, the CDR3 is TGTGCCAGCAGCTTGAAAGAACCGGGACAGATAATCGAAAGCACAGATACGCAGTATTTT. Translated, it gives CASSLKEPGQIIESTDTQYF. This chain uses TRBV5-4 with TRBJ2-3; the match to TRBD1 covers 7 bases. Per germline, CDR1 SGHNT and CDR2 YYREEE (reference sequence). This CDR3 contains 20 residues. V shed 1 base, J shed 0 bases, and the junction held 17 bases outside the gene matches.